Detailed here is one T cell receptor beta chain. Its antigen is not known. The data were taken from a study of T cell responses to AZD1222 COVID-19 vaccine. Broader study findings: Spike-specific TCR breadth rose after two AZD1222 doses, and depth rose as well. Repertoire sampling happened only post peak T cell response. Unmutated variant regions are reportedly targeted by nearly half of spike-specific TCRs.

CDR3 length: 15 amino acids. Germline V gene data show CDR1 as SEHNR and CDR2 as FQNEAQ (reference sequence). V gave up 5 bases and J gave up 4 bases; unmatched junction bases: 10. Clones were sequenced by immunoSEQ multiplex PCR, and TCRdb holds only the in-frame ones, with some missing. This sample has about 120,000 clones, with around nine tenths found just once. The V and J genes are TRBV7-9 and TRBJ1-2; 7 bases match TRBD1. The TCR originated in an adult in good health. Specimen: peripheral blood, collected on day 0 of AZD1222 vaccination. CDR3 sequence: CASSASGTASYGYTF. CDR3 coding DNA: TGTGCCAGCAGCGCCTCCGGGACAGCCAGCTATGGCTACACCTTC.